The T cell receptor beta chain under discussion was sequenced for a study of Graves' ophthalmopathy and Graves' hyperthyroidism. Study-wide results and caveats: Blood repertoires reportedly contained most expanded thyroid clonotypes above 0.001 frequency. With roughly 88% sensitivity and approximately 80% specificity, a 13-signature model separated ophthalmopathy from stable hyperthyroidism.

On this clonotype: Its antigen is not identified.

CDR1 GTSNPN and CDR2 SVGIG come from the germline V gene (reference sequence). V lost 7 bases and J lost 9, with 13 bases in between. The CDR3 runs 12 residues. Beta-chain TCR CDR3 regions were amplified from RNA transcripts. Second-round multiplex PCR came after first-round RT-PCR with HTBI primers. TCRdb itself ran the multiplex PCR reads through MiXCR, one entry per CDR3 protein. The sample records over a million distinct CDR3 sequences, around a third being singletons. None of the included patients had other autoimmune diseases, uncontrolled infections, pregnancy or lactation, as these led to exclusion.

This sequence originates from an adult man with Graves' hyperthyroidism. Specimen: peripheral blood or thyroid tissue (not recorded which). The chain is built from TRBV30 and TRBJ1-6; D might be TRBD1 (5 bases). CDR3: CALSGWGSPLHF. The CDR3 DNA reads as TGTGCCTTATCAGGGTGGGGTTCACCCCTCCACTTT. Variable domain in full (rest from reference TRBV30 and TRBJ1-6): SQTIHQWPATLVQPVGSPLSLECTVEGTSNPNLYWYRQAAGRGLQLLFYSVGIGQISSEVPQNLSASRPQDRQFILSSKKLLLSDSGFYLCALSGWGSPLHFGNGTRLTVT.